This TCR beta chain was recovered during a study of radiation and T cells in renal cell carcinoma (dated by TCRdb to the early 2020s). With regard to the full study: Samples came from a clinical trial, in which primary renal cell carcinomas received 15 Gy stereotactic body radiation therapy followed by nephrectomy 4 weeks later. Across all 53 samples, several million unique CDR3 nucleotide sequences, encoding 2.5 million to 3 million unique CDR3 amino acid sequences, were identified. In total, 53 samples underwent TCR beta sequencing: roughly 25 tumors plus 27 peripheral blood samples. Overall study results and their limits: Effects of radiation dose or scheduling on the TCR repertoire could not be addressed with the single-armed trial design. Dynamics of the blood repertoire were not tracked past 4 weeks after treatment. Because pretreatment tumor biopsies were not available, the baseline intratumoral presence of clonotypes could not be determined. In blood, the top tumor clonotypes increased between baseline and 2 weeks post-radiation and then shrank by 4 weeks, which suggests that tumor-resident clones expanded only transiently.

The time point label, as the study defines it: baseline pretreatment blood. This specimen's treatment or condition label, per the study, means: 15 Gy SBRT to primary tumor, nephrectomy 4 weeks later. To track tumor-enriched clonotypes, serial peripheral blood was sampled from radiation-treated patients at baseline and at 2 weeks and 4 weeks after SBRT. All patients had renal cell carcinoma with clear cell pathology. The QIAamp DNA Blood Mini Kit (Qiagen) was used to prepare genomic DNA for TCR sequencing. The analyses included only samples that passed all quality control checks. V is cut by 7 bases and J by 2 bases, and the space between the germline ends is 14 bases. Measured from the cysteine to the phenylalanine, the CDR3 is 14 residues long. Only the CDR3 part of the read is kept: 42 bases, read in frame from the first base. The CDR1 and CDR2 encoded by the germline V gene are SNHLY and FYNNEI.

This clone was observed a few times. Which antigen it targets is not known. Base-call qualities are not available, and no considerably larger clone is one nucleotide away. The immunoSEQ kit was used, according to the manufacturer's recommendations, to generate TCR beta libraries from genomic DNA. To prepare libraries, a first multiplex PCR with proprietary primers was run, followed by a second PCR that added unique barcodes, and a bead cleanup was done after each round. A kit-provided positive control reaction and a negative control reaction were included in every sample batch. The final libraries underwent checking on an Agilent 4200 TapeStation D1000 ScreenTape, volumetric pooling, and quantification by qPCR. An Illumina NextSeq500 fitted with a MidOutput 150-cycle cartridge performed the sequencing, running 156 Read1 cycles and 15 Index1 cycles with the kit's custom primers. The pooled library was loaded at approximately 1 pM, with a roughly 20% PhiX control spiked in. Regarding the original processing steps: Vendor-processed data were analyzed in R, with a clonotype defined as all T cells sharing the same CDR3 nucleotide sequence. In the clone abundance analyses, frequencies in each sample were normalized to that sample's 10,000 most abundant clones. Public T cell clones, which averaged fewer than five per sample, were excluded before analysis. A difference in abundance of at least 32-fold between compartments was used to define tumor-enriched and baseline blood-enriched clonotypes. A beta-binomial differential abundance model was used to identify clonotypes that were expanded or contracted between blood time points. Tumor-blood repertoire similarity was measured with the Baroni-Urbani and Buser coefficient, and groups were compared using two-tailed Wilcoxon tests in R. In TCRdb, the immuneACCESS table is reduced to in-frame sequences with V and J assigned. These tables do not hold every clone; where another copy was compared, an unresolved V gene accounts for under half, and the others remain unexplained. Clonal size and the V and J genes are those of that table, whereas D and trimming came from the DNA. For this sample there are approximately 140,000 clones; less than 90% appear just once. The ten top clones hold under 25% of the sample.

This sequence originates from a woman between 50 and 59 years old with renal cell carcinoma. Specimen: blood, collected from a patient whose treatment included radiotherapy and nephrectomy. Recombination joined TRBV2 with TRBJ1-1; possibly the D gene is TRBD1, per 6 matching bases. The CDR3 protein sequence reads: CASNEGVLNTEAFF. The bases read TGTGCCAGCAATGAGGGGGTTCTTAACACTGAAGCTTTCTTT.